This T cell receptor beta chain emerged from a study of T-cell memory formation after mild COVID-19. At the level of the study: Each donor largely had its own TCR clusters.

General study points: Clones contracting day 15 to 85 were balanced CD4/CD8; later expanders leaned CD4+.

The ends were cut back, 1 base at V and 8 bases at J, with 14 bases in the middle. The CDR3 consists of 15 residues. The germline gives CDR1 SEHNR, CDR2 FQNEAQ (reference sequence). MiXCR, run by TCRdb on the 5' RACE reads, gives a single entry per CDR3 protein. This repertoire shows approximately 290,000 distinct CDR3 sequences, over 7% found once; its top ten account for about 20%. This clonotype was seen repeatedly, ten times or more. Its antigen is still unknown. The clonotype comes from a man aged 18 to 35 who had mild COVID-19 (a few samples of this study predate the infection). Cell type and time point are not known. The V and J genes are TRBV7-9 and TRBJ1-4, with unresolved D. Sequencing was carried out using PBMCs or a T cell subset sorted from them (not recorded which). In DNA, the CDR3 is TGTGCCAGCAGCTTAGGCCTACAGCAATGGGAAAAACTGTTTTTT. As protein: CASSLGLQQWEKLFF.